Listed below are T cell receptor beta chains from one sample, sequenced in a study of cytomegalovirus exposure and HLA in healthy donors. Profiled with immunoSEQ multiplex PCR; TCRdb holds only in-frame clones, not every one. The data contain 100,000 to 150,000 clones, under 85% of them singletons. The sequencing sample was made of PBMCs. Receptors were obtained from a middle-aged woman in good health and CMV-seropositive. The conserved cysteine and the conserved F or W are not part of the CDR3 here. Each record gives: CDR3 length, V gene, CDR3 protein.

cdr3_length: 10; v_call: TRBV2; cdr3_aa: ASSLEEYEQY
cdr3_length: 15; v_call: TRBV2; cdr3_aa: ASSEDPAGGPTDTQY
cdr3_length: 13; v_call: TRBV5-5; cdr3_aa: ASSRGLADPYEQY
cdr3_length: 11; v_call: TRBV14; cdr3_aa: ASSPVAEETQY
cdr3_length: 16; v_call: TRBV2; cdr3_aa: ASRYGLAGGIAKNIQY
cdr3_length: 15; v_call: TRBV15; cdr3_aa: ATSPREGYRDSEKLF
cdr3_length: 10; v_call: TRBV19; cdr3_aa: AGEGPGNTIY
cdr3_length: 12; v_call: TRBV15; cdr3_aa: ATSRDLGGETQY
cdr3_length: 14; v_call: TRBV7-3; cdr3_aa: ASSLTAGGVGTEAF
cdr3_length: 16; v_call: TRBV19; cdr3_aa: ASSLRLAGESGANVLT
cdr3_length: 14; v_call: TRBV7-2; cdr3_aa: ASSTRGGGGYNEQF
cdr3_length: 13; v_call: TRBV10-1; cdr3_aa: ASSANSFLYNEQF
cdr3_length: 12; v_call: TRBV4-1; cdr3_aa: ASRPGLASYEQY
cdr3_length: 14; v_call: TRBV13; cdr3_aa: ASSPLSSGGYNEQF
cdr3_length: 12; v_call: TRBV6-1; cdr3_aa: ASILTGVPGELF
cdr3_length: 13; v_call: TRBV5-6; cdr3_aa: ASSPTGRGPDTQY
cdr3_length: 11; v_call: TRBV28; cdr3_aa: ASSPGGPYGYT
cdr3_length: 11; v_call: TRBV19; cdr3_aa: ASSAGQYYGYT
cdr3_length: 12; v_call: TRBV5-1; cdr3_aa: ASSHQGGSYEQY
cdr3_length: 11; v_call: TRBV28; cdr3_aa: ASSFSRGLEQY